The sample holds a few counts of the clone carrying this TCR beta chain. Its antigen remains unidentified. The source of the sample is a study of early T cells in non-severe SARS-CoV-2 infection. MiXCR was run by TCRdb on the 5' RACE reads, yielding one entry per CDR3 protein. The sample lists about 58,000 distinct CDR3 sequences; around 11% were seen once. Study conclusions and caveats: The matching step, a VDJdb search, favored anti-spike CD8 responses and missed private and CD4 specificities.

With 5 bases removed from V and 4 bases from J, the gap between germline ends came to 20 bases. Germline V CDR1 and CDR2: SGHVS, FNYEAQ. This CDR3 is 16 amino acids long. The starting material was whole blood, obtained at baseline. The V gene is TRBV7-6, the J gene TRBJ1-1; weak D call: TRBD1 (5 bases). The receptor was isolated from an adult who was a healthcare worker with PCR-confirmed SARS-CoV-2 infection or an uninfected control (not recorded which). The donor label of this sample is uncertain. The CDR3, as DNA: TGTGCCAGCAGCCGGATACCGACAGCTACTGCCACTGAAGCTTTCTTT. Its translation: CASSRIPTATATEAFF.